The 12 T cell receptor beta chains in this list originate from one sample, sequenced in a study of OX40 agonist ivuxolimab in advanced cancers. Assay: immunoSEQ multiplex PCR; the TCRdb copy retains only in-frame clones and omits some. Of tens of thousands of clones in the sample, approximately 86% were seen once. This material consisted of CD4+ or CD8+ T cells sorted from blood, taken in a trial of the OX40 agonist ivuxolimab. The receptors derive from an adult with an advanced solid tumor such as melanoma, head and neck, liver or kidney cancer.

The rearrangement uses TRBV25-1 and TRBJ1-4, with D hard to call. The CDR3 runs to 16 residues. Germline CDR1 and CDR2: MGHDK and SYGVNS. The V end was cut by 3 bases, the J end by 3 bases, with 14 bases between. This chain's CDR3 is CASSDIKTDPNEKLFF. The CDR3 DNA sequence: TGTGCCAGCAGTGATATTAAGACGGACCCTAATGAAAAACTGTTTTTT.

For the CDR3, the DNA is TGTGCCAGCAGAAAAGCAGCTGGGGCCAACGTCCTGACTTTC. Residues: CASRKAAGANVLTF. The rearrangement links TRBV6-6 to TRBJ2-6; the D is unclear. Looked up from germline, CDR1 is MNHNY and CDR2 is SVGAGI (reference sequence). V was pared by 6 bases and J by 2 bases, with 8 bases between. This CDR3 comprises 14 residues.

This clone was observed a single time. V usage is TRBV28 and J usage is TRBJ2-3; D call uncertain. Deletions cut 5 bases from V and 1 base from J, with 10 bases between. This CDR3 is built from 14 residues. The germline V gene encodes CDR1 MDHEN and CDR2 SYDVKM. The CDR3 DNA follows: TGTGCCAGCAGTAAACACCAGGGCACAGATACGCAGTATTTT. It specifies CASSKHQGTDTQYF.

V is TRBV28 and J is TRBJ2-5; 10 bases align to TRBD2. Germline assignment: CDR1 MDHEN and CDR2 SYDVKM. This CDR3 contains 15 residues. V trimming: 5 bases; J trimming: 3 bases; junction bases outside the gene matches: 6. CDR3 coding DNA: TGTGCCAGCAGTAAGATAGCGGGAGGCAAAGAGACCCAGTACTTC. Translated, it gives CASSKIAGGKETQYF.

This clone came up once. The rearrangement joins TRBV6-6 to TRBJ2-1; possibly TRBD1 for D (6 bases). The V gene lost 7 bases and the J gene lost 0 bases, with 13 bases spanning the gap. This CDR3 contains 15 residues. Germline CDR1 and CDR2: MNHNY and SVGAGI (reference sequence). The CDR3 region is CASTPDRSSYNEQFF. Here the CDR3 DNA reads TGTGCCAGCACTCCCGACAGGAGCTCCTACAATGAGCAGTTCTTC.

V and J are TRBV28 and TRBJ2-7; 7 bases agree with TRBD1. V lost 6 bases and J lost 5; bases outside the gene matches: 13. Germline V gives CDR1 MDHEN, CDR2 SYDVKM. CDR3 length equals 15 residues. The CDR3 DNA reads as TGTGCCAGCAGCACTCGACAGGGCAAAATTAACGAGCAGTACTTC. Protein sequence: CASSTRQGKINEQYF.

The genes are TRBV5-4 and TRBJ2-7; 8 nucleotides agree with TRBD2. The CDR3 consists of 15 residues. With 4 bases clipped from V and 3 bases from J, the junction kept 9 bases outside the gene matches. In germline, CDR1 is SGHNT, CDR2 YYREEE (reference sequence). CDR3 in DNA: TGTGCCAGCAGCAGAGTAGCGGGAACTAACTACGAGCAGTACTTC. Translated: CASSRVAGTNYEQYF.

This chain connects TRBV7-3 to TRBJ1-4; TRBD1 agrees at 11 bases. Trimming removed 5 bases from V and 5 bases from J; junction bases left unmatched: 1. CDR3 length equals 14 residues. Germline-derived CDR1 and CDR2 are SGHTA and FQGTGA. The CDR3 reads CASSRTGGNEKLFF. CDR3 DNA sequence: TGTGCCAGCAGCCGGACAGGGGGCAATGAAAAACTGTTTTTT.

The chain joins TRBV7-9 to TRBJ2-1, with D perhaps matching TRBD1 or TRBD2 (5 bases each). The CDR3 covers 14 residues. CDR1 is SEHNR and CDR2 is FQNEAQ in the germline V gene (reference sequence). V was pared by 5 bases and J by 4 bases, with 12 bases between. The CDR3 here is CASSRDGIYNEQFF. The CDR3 DNA sequence: TGTGCCAGCAGCAGGGACGGGATTTACAATGAGCAGTTCTTC.

J is TRBJ2-1 and V is TRBV20-1, with 8 bases matching TRBD2. This CDR3 spans 10 amino acids. V was clipped by 3 bases and J by 13 bases; unmatched bases: 2. Germline CDR1 reads DFQATT; CDR2 reads SNEGSKA (reference sequence). The CDR3 loop is CSASGRVQFF. CDR3 bases: TGCAGTGCTAGCGGGAGGGTCCAGTTCTTC.

This rearrangement joins TRBV7-8 to TRBJ2-5; D remains ambiguous. Deletions cut 1 base from V and 2 bases from J, with 5 bases between. The germline CDR1 and CDR2 sequences are SGHVS and FQNEAQ. CDR3 length: 13 residues. The CDR3 loop is CASSLDRQETQYF. The CDR3 DNA is TGTGCCAGCAGCTTAGATAGGCAAGAGACCCAGTACTTC.

This clone is deemed medium-sized. V gene TRBV7-3 combines with J gene TRBJ2-3; TRBD2 aligns across 8 bases. The V gene's germline CDR1 is SGHTA and CDR2 FQGTGA. V trimming: 2 bases; J trimming: 0 bases; junction bases outside the gene matches: 7. This CDR3 spans 17 amino acids. CDR3 region: CASSLYAASGSTDTQYF. The CDR3 DNA reads TGTGCCAGCAGCTTATACGCGGCTAGCGGGAGCACAGATACGCAGTATTTT.